Shown below are 2 T cell receptor beta chains from a single sample sequenced in a study of blood T cell repertoires in COVID-19. Clones were sequenced by immunoSEQ multiplex PCR, and TCRdb holds only the in-frame ones, with some missing. Of about 360,000 clones listed, 65% to 90% were seen once; the top ten hold 7% to 7.5%. Sequenced input: peripheral blood. The receptors originated from an older woman with COVID-19, enrolled during active disease.

This clone showed up just once. The rearrangement links TRBV7-7 to TRBJ2-3, with 7 positions matching TRBD1. After removal of 5 bases from V and 0 bases from J, the junction contained 5 bases not matched to a gene. Per germline, CDR1 SSHAT and CDR2 FNYEAQ (reference sequence). This CDR3 spans 15 amino acids. CDR3: CASSPLDRSTDTQYF. DNA for the CDR3: TGTGCCAGCAGCCCCCTGGACAGGAGCACAGATACGCAGTATTTT.

About this clone: A junction boundary mismatches the germline segment, possibly from a read error. The genes are TRBV6-5 and TRBJ1-6, with 7 bases aligning to TRBD1. Germline assignment: CDR1 MNHEY and CDR2 SVGAGI. The CDR3 is 15 residues long. The CDR3 nucleotides read TGTGCCAGCAGTGACTCGGTCGACAGGGTTTCACCCCTCCACTTT. Residues: CASSDSVDRVSPLHF.